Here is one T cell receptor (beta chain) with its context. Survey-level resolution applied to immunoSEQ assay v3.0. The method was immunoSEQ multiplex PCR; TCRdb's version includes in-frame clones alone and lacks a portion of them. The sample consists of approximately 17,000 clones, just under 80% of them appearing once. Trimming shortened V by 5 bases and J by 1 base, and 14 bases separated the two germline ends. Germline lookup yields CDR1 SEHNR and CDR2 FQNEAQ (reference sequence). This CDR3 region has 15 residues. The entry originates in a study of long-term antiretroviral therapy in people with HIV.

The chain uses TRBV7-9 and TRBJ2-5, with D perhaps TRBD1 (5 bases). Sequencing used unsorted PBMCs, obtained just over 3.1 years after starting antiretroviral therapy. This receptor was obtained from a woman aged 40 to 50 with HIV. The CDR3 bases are TGTGCCAGCAGCCGACTGGGGCAGGCCCAAGAGACCCAGTACTTC. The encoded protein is CASSRLGQAQETQYF.